The rows below give T cell receptor beta chains drawn from one sample of a study of CD8+ T cells in alopecia areata. Profiling relied on immunoSEQ multiplex PCR, and the TCRdb table lists in-frame clones only, not all of them. The data show 65,000 to 70,000 clones, 55% to 75% seen once. The sequences come from CD8+ T cells sorted from blood, collected at week 0. The receptors were gathered from a human donor with alopecia areata. Each CDR3 is given with its conserved first and last residue. Fields, in order: V gene, J gene, CDR3 protein.

V: TRBV5-1; J: TRBJ2-1; CDR3: CASSLPAGIYNEQFF
V: TRBV5-1; J: TRBJ2-7; CDR3: CASSEWGPYEQYF
V: TRBV7-8; J: TRBJ1-2; CDR3: CASSLDLGGRDGYTF
V: TRBV2; J: TRBJ1-1; CDR3: CASSEAGQGYTEAFF
V: TRBV29-1; J: TRBJ2-1; CDR3: CSVEGLAVEQFF
V: TRBV25-1; J: TRBJ1-5; CDR3: CASTTDSNQPQHF
V: TRBV6-1; J: TRBJ2-7; CDR3: CASSYRVTYEQYF
V: TRBV19; J: TRBJ2-1; CDR3: CASSIVLERYSYNEQFF
V: TRBV7-2; J: TRBJ2-5; CDR3: CASSLGGLGTQETQYF
V: TRBV27; J: TRBJ1-2; CDR3: CASRGEWYGYTF